The 18 T cell receptor beta chains in this list originate from one sample, sequenced in a study of lymphopenia after photon versus proton radiotherapy (dated by TCRdb to the late 2010s). Library creation used the immunoSEQ multiplex PCR assay. This is the immuneACCESS table as TCRdb keeps it, with only in-frame sequences that have V and J called. A part of the clones is gone; compared with another copy, unresolved V genes explain less than half, and the rest is unexplained. In this sample the table shows some 70,000 clones, about 87% of which occur a single time. In total, the top ten clones hold roughly a tenth of the sample. The material sequenced was peripheral blood, taken from a patient treated with proton-based radiotherapy. Receptor source: an elderly man with esophageal cancer.

The gene calls are TRBV30 and TRBJ2-7, with 13 bases lining up with TRBD2. Looked up from germline, CDR1 is GTSNPN and CDR2 is SVGIG (reference sequence). CDR3 length: 15 amino acids. Losses at the gene ends were 2 bases for V and 5 bases for J; bases not matched to a gene: 6. CDR3 nucleotide sequence: TGTGCCTGGAGTTTTACTAGCGGGGGGGCCCACGAGCAGTACTTC. Protein product: CAWSFTSGGAHEQYF. Looking up the rest from reference TRBV30 and TRBJ2-7 gives the full variable domain: SQTIHQWPATLVQPVGSPLSLECTVEGTSNPNLYWYRQAAGRGLQLLFYSVGIGQISSEVPQNLSASRPQDRQFILSSKKLLLSDSGFYLCAWSFTSGGAHEQYFGPGTRLTVT.

This chain joins TRBV7-9 and TRBJ2-7; D unclear. The germline CDR1 and CDR2 sequences are SEHNR and FQNEAQ (reference sequence). Trimming removed 5 bases at V and 5 bases at J, with 10 bases between. CDR3 size: 12 residues. CDR3 in DNA: TGTGCCAGCAGCCTAAGAGAGAACGAGCAGTACTTC. As protein: CASSLRENEQYF.

The genes are TRBV19 and TRBJ2-2, with a weak D call TRBD2 (7 bases). Germline V gene lookup returns CDR1 LNHDA and CDR2 SQIVND (reference sequence). Trimming left V 3 bases short and J 4 bases short, with 9 bases between. The CDR3 loop spans 14 amino acids. The CDR3 bases are TGTGCCAGTAGTATTGGGGGGGCCACCGGGGAGCTGTTTTTT. Amino acid sequence: CASSIGGATGELFF.

The chain couples TRBV4-1 to TRBJ1-1; D is ambiguous. V was trimmed by 0 bases and J by 1 base, leaving 6 bases between them. Germline CDR1 and CDR2: MGHRA and YSYEKL. The CDR3 totals 14 residues. The DNA for the CDR3 is TGCGCCAGCAGCCAAGACAGGCCGAACACTGAAGCTTTCTTT. It yields the protein CASSQDRPNTEAFF.

The chain recombines TRBV2 with TRBJ1-2, with 7 positions matching TRBD1. The germline V gene encodes CDR1 SNHLY and CDR2 FYNNEI. This CDR3 contains 11 residues. Losses at the gene ends were 9 bases for V and 8 bases for J; bases not matched to a gene: 6. Written as DNA, the CDR3 is TGTGCCAGGGAAGGGGACAGCGGCTACACCTTC. It is translated as CAREGDSGYTF.

Note on this clone: Other DNA sequences in the same sample also yield this CDR3. The chain joins TRBV7-9 to TRBJ1-5; possibly TRBD1 for D (5 bases). The CDR3 is 15 residues long. V was cut by 5 bases and J by 1 base, with 12 bases left in between. The germline V gene encodes CDR1 SEHNR and CDR2 FQNEAQ (reference sequence). The CDR3 region is CASSPRGGSNQPQHF. The DNA for the CDR3 is TGTGCCAGCAGCCCGCGGGGCGGGAGCAATCAGCCCCAGCATTTT.

This chain connects TRBV7-2 to TRBJ2-3; perhaps TRBD1 as D (5 bases). Trimming shortened V by 5 bases and J by 1 base, and 13 bases separated the two germline ends. There are 15 residues in the CDR3. Germline values: CDR1 SGHTA, CDR2 FQGNSA. CDR3 DNA sequence: TGTGCCAGCAGCCTCAACGGCAGGGGCACAGATACGCAGTATTTT. It is translated as CASSLNGRGTDTQYF.

The V call is TRBV4-3, the J call TRBJ1-2, with TRBD1 as a possible D gene (5 bases). This CDR3 has 15 amino acids. The V end lost 0 bases, the J end lost 5 bases, and 13 bases lay between the germline ends. Germline CDR1 reads LGHNA; CDR2 reads YSLEER. The CDR3 DNA sequence: TGCGCCAGCAGCCAAGATCTAGGCCAGGGATATGGCTACACCTTC. It translates to CASSQDLGQGYGYTF.

J is TRBJ1-2 and V is TRBV6-5, with D perhaps matching TRBD1 (5 bases). Germline CDR1 and CDR2: MNHEY and SVGAGI. Trimming pared 6 bases from V and 2 bases from J, leaving 10 bases between. The CDR3 has 13 amino acids. The CDR3 DNA follows: TGTGCCAGCAGACCCGACAGAAACTATGGCTACACCTTC. Translated, it gives CASRPDRNYGYTF.

V usage is TRBV30 and J usage is TRBJ2-7; D assignment may be TRBD1 or TRBD2 (6 bases each). Germline CDR1 and CDR2: GTSNPN and SVGIG (reference sequence). This CDR3 region has 15 residues. The germline V and J ends were trimmed by 0 bases and 2 bases, with 14 bases remaining between them. The DNA for the CDR3 is TGTGCCTGGAGTGTATTGGCAGGGGAGGCCTACGAGCAGTACTTC. Amino acids: CAWSVLAGEAYEQYF.

The chain joins TRBV29-1 to TRBJ1-1, with D possibly being TRBD1 (5 bases). Trimming took 4 bases from V and 3 from J, leaving 12 bases between them. CDR3 length equals 13 residues. Germline CDR1 SQVTM, CDR2 ANQGSEA. CDR3 sequence reads: CSVGEGKDTEAFF. The CDR3 DNA reads TGCAGCGTTGGAGAGGGGAAGGACACTGAAGCTTTCTTT.

This chain uses TRBV27 with TRBJ2-7; D possibly corresponds to TRBD2 (6 bases). Germline CDR1 reads MNHEY; CDR2 reads SMNVEV (reference sequence). V was clipped by 4 bases and J by 2 bases, with 9 bases between them. CDR3 length: 13 residues. Here the CDR3 reads CASSSGLPYEQYF. The DNA for the CDR3 is TGTGCCAGCAGTTCTGGACTACCCTACGAGCAGTACTTC.

The J gene is TRBJ1-1, the V gene TRBV5-6; a possible D gene is TRBD1 (6 bases). Germline CDR1 is SGHDT and CDR2 is YYEEEE. Trimming cost V 0 bases and J 0 bases, with 6 bases left between them. The CDR3 consists of 14 residues. CDR3 bases: TGTGCCAGCAGCTTGGGACAGGTGAACACTGAAGCTTTCTTT. Its protein product is CASSLGQVNTEAFF. The entire variable domain, with the rest obtained from reference TRBV5-6 and TRBJ1-1, is as follows: DAGVTQSPTHLIKTRGQQVTLRCSPKSGHDTVSWYQQALGQGPQFIFQYYEEEERQRGNFPDRFSGHQFPNYSSELNVNALLLGDSALYLCASSLGQVNTEAFFGQGTRLTVV.

This chain connects TRBV19 to TRBJ2-7, with unresolved D. This CDR3 has 14 amino acids. Trimming removed 2 bases from V and 2 bases from J, with 10 bases in between. Germline loops: CDR1 LNHDA, CDR2 SQIVND (reference sequence). This CDR3 is CASSIKGGTYEQYF. The CDR3 DNA sequence: TGTGCCAGTAGTATAAAAGGCGGAACCTACGAGCAGTACTTC.

The genes are TRBV27 and TRBJ2-3; 8 positions match TRBD2. Losses at the gene ends were 5 bases for V and 1 base for J; bases not matched to a gene: 8. CDR1 MNHEY and CDR2 SMNVEV come from the germline V gene (reference sequence). The CDR3 is 16 residues long. The CDR3 here is CASSRGTRGGTDTQYF. CDR3 in DNA: TGTGCCAGCAGTAGAGGGACTAGGGGAGGCACAGATACGCAGTATTTT.

The J gene is TRBJ1-5, the V gene TRBV27; D perhaps matches TRBD1 (5 bases). The CDR3 length is 12 residues. CDR1 MNHEY and CDR2 SMNVEV come from the germline V gene (reference sequence). V was trimmed by 8 bases and J by 1 base, leaving 6 bases between them. The CDR3 here is CASGGSNQPQHF. Here the CDR3 DNA reads TGTGCCAGCGGGGGAAGCAATCAGCCCCAGCATTTT.

This clone was picked up one time. The V call is TRBV12-5, the J call TRBJ2-7; D remains ambiguous. V lost 0 bases to trimming and J lost 4 bases, with 13 bases between them. CDR1 and CDR2 from the germline V gene are LGHNT and FRNRAP. The CDR3 length is 15 residues. The CDR3 region is CASGLVPRPRYEQYF. In DNA form, the CDR3 reads TGTGCTAGTGGTTTGGTACCCAGGCCCAGATACGAGCAGTACTTC.

The genes are TRBV9 and TRBJ1-5, with D perhaps TRBD1 (6 bases). CDR3 length: 15 amino acids. Trimming stripped 4 bases from V and 6 bases from J, with 17 bases between. Germline V gives CDR1 SGDLS, CDR2 YYNGEE. The CDR3 spells CASSPDSRGVQPQHF. CDR3 bases: TGTGCCAGCAGCCCGGACAGTCGAGGTGTTCAGCCCCAGCATTTT.